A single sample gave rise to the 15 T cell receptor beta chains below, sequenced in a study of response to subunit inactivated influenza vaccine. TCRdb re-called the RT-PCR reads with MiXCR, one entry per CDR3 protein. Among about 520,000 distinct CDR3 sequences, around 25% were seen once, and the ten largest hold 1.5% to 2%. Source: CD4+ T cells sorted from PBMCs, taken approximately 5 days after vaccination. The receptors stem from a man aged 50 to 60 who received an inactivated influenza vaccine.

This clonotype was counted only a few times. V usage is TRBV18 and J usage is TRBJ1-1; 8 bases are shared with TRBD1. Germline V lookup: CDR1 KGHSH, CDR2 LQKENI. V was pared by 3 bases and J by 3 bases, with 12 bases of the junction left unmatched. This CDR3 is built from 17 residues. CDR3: CASSPRGPPGGYTEAFF. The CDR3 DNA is TGTGCCAGCTCACCTCGCGGGCCCCCAGGGGGCTACACTGAAGCTTTCTTT.

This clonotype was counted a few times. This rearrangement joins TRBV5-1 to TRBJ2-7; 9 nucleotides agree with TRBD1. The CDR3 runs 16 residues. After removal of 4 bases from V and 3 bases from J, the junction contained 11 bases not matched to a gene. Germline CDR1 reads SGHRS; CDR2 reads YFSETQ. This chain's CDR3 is CASSPSGTGFYYEQYF. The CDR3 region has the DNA TGCGCCAGCAGCCCGTCTGGGACAGGGTTCTACTACGAGCAGTACTTC.

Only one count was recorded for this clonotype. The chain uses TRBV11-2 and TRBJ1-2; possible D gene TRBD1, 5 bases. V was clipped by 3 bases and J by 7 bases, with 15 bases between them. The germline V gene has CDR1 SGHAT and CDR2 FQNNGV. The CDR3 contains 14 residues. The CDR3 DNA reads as TGTGCCAGCAGCTTCTCGGGGGAATCCGCTGGCTACACCTTC. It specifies CASSFSGESAGYTF.

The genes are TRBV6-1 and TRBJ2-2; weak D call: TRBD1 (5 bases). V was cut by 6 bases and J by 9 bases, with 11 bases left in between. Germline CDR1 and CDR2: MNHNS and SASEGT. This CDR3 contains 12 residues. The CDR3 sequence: CASSRVRRELFF. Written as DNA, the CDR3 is TGTGCCAGCAGCAGGGTTCGCCGGGAGCTGTTTTTT.

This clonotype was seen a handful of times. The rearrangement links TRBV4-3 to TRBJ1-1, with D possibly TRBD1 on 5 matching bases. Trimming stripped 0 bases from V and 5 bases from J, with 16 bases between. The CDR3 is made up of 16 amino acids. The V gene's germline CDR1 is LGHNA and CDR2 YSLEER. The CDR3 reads CASSQDPDTAGTEAFF. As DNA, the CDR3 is TGCGCCAGCAGCCAAGACCCGGACACGGCGGGGACTGAAGCTTTCTTT.

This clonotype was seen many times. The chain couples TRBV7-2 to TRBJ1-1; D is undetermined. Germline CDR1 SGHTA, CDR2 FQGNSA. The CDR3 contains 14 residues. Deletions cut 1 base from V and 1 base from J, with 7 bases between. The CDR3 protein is CASSLGSPNTEAFF. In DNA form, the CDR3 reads TGTGCCAGCAGCTTAGGGAGCCCGAACACTGAAGCTTTCTTT.

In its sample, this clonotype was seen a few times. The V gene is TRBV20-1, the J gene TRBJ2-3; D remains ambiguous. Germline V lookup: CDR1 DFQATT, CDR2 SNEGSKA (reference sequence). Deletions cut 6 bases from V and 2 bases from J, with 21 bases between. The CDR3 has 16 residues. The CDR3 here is CSALSRGSDFTDTQYF. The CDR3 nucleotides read TGCAGTGCCCTATCCCGTGGTAGTGACTTCACAGATACGCAGTATTTT.

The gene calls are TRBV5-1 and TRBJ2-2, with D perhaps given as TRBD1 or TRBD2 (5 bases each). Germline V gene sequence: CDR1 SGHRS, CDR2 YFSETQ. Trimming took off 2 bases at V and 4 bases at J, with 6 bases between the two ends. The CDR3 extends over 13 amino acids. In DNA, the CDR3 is TGCGCCAGCAGCTTCGGGGCCACCGGGGAGCTGTTTTTT. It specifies CASSFGATGELFF.

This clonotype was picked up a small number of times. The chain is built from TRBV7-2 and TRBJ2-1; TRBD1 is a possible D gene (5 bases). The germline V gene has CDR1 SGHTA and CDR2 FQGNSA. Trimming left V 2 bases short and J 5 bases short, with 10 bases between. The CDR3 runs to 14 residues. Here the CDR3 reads CASSLSFRDNEQFF. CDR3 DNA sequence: TGTGCCAGCAGCTTATCGTTCAGGGACAATGAGCAGTTCTTC.

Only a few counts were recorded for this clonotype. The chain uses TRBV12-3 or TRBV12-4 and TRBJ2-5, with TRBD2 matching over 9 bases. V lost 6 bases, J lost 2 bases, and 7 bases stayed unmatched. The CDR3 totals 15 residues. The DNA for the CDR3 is TGTGCCAGCAGGCGGGGGACTAGCAGACAAGAGACCCAGTACTTC. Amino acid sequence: CASRRGTSRQETQYF.

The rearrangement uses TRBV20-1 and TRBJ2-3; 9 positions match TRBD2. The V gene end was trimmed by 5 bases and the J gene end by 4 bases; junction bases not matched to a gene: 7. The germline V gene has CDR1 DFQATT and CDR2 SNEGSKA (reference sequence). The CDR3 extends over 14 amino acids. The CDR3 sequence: CSAGSGRGADTQYF. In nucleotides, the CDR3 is TGCAGTGCTGGTAGCGGGAGAGGAGCAGATACGCAGTATTTT.

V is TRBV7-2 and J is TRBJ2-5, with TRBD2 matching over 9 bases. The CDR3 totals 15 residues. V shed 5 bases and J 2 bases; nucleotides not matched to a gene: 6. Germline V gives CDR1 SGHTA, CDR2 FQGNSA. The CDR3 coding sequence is TGTGCCAGCAGCCGCCCTCTAGCGGGGCAAGAGACCCAGTACTTC. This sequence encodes CASSRPLAGQETQYF.

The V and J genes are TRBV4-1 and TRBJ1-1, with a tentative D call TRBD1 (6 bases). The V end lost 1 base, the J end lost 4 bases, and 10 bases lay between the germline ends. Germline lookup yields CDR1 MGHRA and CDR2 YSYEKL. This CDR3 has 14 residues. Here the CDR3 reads CASSQVGGGTEAFF. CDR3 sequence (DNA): TGCGCCAGCAGCCAAGTCGGAGGGGGCACTGAAGCTTTCTTT.

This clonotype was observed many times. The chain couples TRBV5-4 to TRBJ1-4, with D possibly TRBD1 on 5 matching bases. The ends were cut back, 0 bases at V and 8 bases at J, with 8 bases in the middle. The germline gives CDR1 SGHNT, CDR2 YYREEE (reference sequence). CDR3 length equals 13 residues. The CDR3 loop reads CASSLDEGEKLFF. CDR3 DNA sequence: TGTGCCAGCAGCTTGGATGAGGGGGAAAAACTGTTTTTT.

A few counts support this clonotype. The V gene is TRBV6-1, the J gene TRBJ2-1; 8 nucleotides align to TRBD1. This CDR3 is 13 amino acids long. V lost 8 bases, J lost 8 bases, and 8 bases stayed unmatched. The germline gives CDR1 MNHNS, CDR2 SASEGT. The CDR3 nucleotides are TGTGCCAGCTGGATACAGGGGGGCCATGAGCAGTTCTTC. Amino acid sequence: CASWIQGGHEQFF.